This T cell receptor beta chain was sequenced for a study of a mutant IDH1 vaccine in newly diagnosed glioma. Worth noting for this clone: Its target is unknown.

Clones were sequenced by immunoSEQ multiplex PCR, and TCRdb holds only the in-frame ones, with some missing. The sample lists over 45,000 clones, around 81% seen once, with about 3.3% in the top ten. The sample's time point: week 5, during vaccination. A single vaccine dose contained 300 ug of mutant IDH1 20-mer peptide, and topical imiquimod was used with it. The origin of this receptor is a man under 40 with glioma. Sequenced material: PBMCs, taken from a glioma patient whose treatment included an IDH1 peptide vaccine.

The CDR3: CASSIPSETGSYNEQFF. CDR3 nucleotide sequence: TGTGCCAGTAGTATCCCCTCAGAGACTGGGTCCTACAATGAGCAGTTCTTC. This chain joins TRBV19 and TRBJ2-1; D not certain. The CDR3 is 17 amino acids. Per the germline V gene, CDR1 is LNHDA and CDR2 is SQIVND (reference sequence). V lost 3 bases and J lost 1, with 16 bases in between.